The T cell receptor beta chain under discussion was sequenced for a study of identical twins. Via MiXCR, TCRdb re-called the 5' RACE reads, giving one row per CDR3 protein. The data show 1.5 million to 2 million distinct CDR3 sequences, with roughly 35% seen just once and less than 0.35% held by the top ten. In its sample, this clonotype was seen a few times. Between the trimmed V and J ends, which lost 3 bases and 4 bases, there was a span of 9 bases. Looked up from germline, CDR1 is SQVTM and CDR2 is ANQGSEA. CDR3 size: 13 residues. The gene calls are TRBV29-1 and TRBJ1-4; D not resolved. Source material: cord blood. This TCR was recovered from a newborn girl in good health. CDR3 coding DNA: TGCAGCGTTGATTCGGGCTTTAATGAAAAACTGTTTTTT. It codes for CSVDSGFNEKLFF.